This T cell receptor beta chain stems from a study of T-cell reconstitution after alpha-beta-depleted transplantation in children. This CDR3 spans 17 amino acids. Germline loops: CDR1 DFQATT, CDR2 SNEGSKA (reference sequence). J was trimmed by 4 bases and V by 1 base; bases with no gene match: 9. It was with unique molecular identifiers that the TCRbeta library was prepared. MiXCR, applied by TCRdb to the PCR reads, yields one record per CDR3 protein. The sample has about 540,000 distinct CDR3 sequences, 15% to 20% seen once. This sequence joins TRBV20-1 and TRBJ2-3; 12 bases fit TRBD2. The specimen comprised PBMCs from the stem cell graft donor, sampled from the stem cell graft. The source of this sequence is a human donor who donated a stem cell graft to a child with acute lymphoblastic leukemia. CDR3 sequence: CSARVGLAGPLADTQYF. In DNA, the CDR3 is TGCAGTGCTAGAGTAGGACTAGCGGGACCTCTCGCAGATACGCAGTATTTT.